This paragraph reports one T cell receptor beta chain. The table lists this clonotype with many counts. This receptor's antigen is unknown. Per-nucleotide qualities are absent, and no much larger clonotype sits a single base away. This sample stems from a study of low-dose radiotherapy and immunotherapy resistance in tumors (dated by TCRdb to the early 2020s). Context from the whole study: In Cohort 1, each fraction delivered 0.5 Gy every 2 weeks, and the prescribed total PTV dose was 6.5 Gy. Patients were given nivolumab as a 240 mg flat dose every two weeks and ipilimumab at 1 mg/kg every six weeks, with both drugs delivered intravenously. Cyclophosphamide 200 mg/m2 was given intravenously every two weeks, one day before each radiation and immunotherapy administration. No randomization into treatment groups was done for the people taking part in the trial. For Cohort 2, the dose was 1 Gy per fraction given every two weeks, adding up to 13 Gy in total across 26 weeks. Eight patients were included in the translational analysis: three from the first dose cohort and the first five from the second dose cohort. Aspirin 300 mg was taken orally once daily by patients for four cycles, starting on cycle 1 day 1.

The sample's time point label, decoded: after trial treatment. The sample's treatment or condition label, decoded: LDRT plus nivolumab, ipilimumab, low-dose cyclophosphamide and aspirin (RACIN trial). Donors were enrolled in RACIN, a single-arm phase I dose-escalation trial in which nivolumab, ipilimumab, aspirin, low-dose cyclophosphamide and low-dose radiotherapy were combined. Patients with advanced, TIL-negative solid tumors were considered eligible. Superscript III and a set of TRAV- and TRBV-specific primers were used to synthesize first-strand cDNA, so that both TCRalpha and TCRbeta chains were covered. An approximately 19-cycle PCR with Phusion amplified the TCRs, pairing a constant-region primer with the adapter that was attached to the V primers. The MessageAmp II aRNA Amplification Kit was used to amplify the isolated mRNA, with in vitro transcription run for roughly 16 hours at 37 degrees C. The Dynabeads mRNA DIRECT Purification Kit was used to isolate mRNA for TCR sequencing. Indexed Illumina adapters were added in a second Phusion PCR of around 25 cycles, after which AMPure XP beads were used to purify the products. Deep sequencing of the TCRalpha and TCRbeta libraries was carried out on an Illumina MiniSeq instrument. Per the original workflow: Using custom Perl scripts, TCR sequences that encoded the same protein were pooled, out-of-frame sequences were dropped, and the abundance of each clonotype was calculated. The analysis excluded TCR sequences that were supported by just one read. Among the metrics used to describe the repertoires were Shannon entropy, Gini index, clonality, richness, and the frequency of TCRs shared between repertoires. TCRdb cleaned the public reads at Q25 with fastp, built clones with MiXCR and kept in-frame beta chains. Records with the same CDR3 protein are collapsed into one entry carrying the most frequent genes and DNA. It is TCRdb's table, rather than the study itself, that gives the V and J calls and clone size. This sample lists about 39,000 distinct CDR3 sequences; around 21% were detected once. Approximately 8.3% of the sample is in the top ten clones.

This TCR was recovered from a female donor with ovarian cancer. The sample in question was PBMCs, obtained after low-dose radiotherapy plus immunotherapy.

The CDR3 region reads CASSLSGIAYEQYF. The sequence in DNA is TGTGCCAGCAGTTTAAGTGGGATCGCCTACGAGCAGTACTTC. The rearranged chain carries TRBV27 and TRBJ2-7; the D gene identity is not certain. The CDR3 goes from the cysteine to the phenylalanine over 14 residues. Only CDR3 DNA remains: 42 bases, in frame from the first base. A distance of 10 bases separates the germline ends of V and J, which lose 2 bases and 2 bases respectively. CDR1 MNHEY and CDR2 SMNVEV are derived from the germline V gene (reference sequence).